These 11 T cell receptor beta chains were all obtained from the same sample, sequenced in a study of post-analysis software for immune sequencing data. The antigens of these receptors remain unknown. cDNA libraries for TCR beta contained unique molecular identifiers. TCRdb re-derived calls from the PCR reads in MiXCR, one entry per CDR3 protein. The data contain hundreds of thousands of distinct CDR3 sequences, 53% of them singletons. Overall study findings and caveats: When patients were compared with controls, about five TRBV segments were more frequent, TRBV5-6, TRBV5-1 and TRBV20-1 among them.

Sequencing was carried out using blood. Receptors originate from a girl under 18 with multiple sclerosis.

This CDR3 is CASSLAMGENNEQFF. Written as DNA, the CDR3 is TGTGCCAGCAGCTTAGCGATGGGAGAGAACAATGAGCAGTTCTTC. This sequence joins TRBV7-8 and TRBJ2-1; tentatively, D is TRBD2 (5 bases). The CDR3 consists of 15 residues. In germline, CDR1 is SGHVS, CDR2 FQNEAQ. V lost 0 bases and J 5 bases, leaving 11 bases between the germline ends. The complete variable domain, with remaining parts taken from reference TRBV7-8 and TRBJ2-1, reads GAGVSQSPRYKVAKRGQDVALRCDPISGHVSLFWYQQALGQGPEFLTYFQNEAQLDKSGLPSDRFFAERPEGSVSTLKIQRTQQEDSAVYLCASSLAMGENNEQFFGPGTRLTVL.

In DNA, the CDR3 is TGTGCCAGCAGTGATGTTACCGGACACGTTTACGAGCAGTACTTC. Amino acids: CASSDVTGHVYEQYF. The chain joins TRBV25-1 to TRBJ2-7, with D perhaps TRBD1 (5 bases). Per the germline V gene, CDR1 is MGHDK and CDR2 is SYGVNS. Between the trimmed V and J ends, which lost 3 bases and 4 bases, there was a span of 16 bases. This CDR3 spans 15 amino acids.

The rearrangement links TRBV29-1 to TRBJ2-5; possibly TRBD1 or TRBD2 for D (5 bases each). Germline CDR1 reads SQVTM; CDR2 reads ANQGSEA. The CDR3 consists of 15 residues. The V and J ends lost 4 bases and 4 bases respectively, with 19 bases between them. The CDR3, as DNA: TGCAGCGTTGGGGGGACCGAGAACTACCGAGAGACCCAGTACTTC. Translated: CSVGGTENYRETQYF.

With respect to this clonotype: The germline gene is not matched at one end of the junction; a read error may be the cause. The V gene is TRBV5-6, the J gene TRBJ2-4, with unresolved D. The CDR3 covers 14 residues. Looked up from germline, CDR1 is SGHDT and CDR2 is YYEEEE. CDR3 bases: TGTGCCAACAGCTTTTCCCTAGCCAAAAACATTCAGTACTTC. This encodes CANSFSLAKNIQYF.

The gene calls are TRBV29-1 and TRBJ1-2, with a tentative D call TRBD1 (5 bases). Germline V lookup: CDR1 SQVTM, CDR2 ANQGSEA. The V end was cut by 7 bases, the J end by 0 bases, with 18 bases between. The CDR3 spans 15 residues. CDR3 sequence: CSDGPMTAANYGYTF. CDR3 in DNA: TGCAGCGACGGACCGATGACAGCAGCTAACTATGGCTACACCTTC.

The chain recombines TRBV7-2 with TRBJ2-5; the match to TRBD2 covers 8 bases. CDR1 is SGHTA, CDR2 FQGNSA, per germline. This CDR3 spans 16 amino acids. The junction had 7 bases not matched to a gene; V was cut back by 0 bases and J by 4 bases. CDR3 region: CASSLARLASGETQYF. CDR3 DNA: TGTGCCAGCAGCTTAGCGCGACTAGCGTCTGGAGAGACCCAGTACTTC.

The rearrangement links TRBV10-3 to TRBJ2-5; tentatively, D is TRBD2 (7 bases). CDR1 is ENHRY and CDR2 is SYGVKD in the germline V gene. This CDR3 region has 15 residues. V was pared by 6 bases and J by 1 base, with 15 bases between. The CDR3 DNA reads TGTGCCATCAGGAACAGGGAGGGCTTCCAAGAGACCCAGTACTTC. It specifies CAIRNREGFQETQYF.

This clonotype was found once. This sequence joins TRBV4-2 and TRBJ2-5; D unclear. The CDR3 contains 16 residues. V shed 1 base and J shed 1 base, with 13 bases lying between them. The germline V gene has CDR1 LGHNA and CDR2 YNFKEQ. In nucleotides, the CDR3 is TGTGCCAGCAGCCAAGGCCTTACTATCCTCCAAGAGACCCAGTACTTC. It specifies CASSQGLTILQETQYF.

This clonotype turned up a few times. In DNA form, the CDR3 reads TGTGCCAGCAGTGCCCCCTACAATGAGCAGTTCTTC. It is translated as CASSAPYNEQFF. This chain joins TRBV7-9 and TRBJ2-1, with D unclear. This CDR3 spans 12 amino acids. Germline V CDR1 and CDR2: SEHNR, FQNEAQ (reference sequence). V gave up 6 bases and J gave up 2 bases, with 5 bases separating them.

This clonotype was recorded once. V gene TRBV6-5 combines with J gene TRBJ2-5, with no clear D. Germline loops: CDR1 MNHEY, CDR2 SVGAGI. The V end lost 7 bases, the J end lost 6 bases, and 15 bases lay between the germline ends. The CDR3 totals 13 residues. In nucleotides, the CDR3 is TGTGCCAGCACCTCATCGGGCGCACAGACCCAGTACTTC. Amino acids: CASTSSGAQTQYF.

The chain recombines TRBV10-3 with TRBJ1-5; D remains unclear. CDR3 length: 13 amino acids. V gave up 0 bases and J gave up 2 bases, with 2 bases separating them. Germline CDR1 reads ENHRY; CDR2 reads SYGVKD. CDR3 DNA sequence: TGTGCCATCAGTGAGTCGGGCAATCAGCCCCAGCATTTT. This translates into CAISESGNQPQHF.